This TCR beta chain was found in a study of OX40 agonist ivuxolimab in advanced cancers. General study results and limits: Doses of 0.1 to 3.0 mg/kg were accompanied by clonal expansion of CD4+ and CD8+ blood T cells by week 6.

Produced via immunoSEQ multiplex PCR; TCRdb's table is partial and in-frame only. The sample includes tens of thousands of clones, about 90% of them seen just once. This clone has just a few counts. Its target is unknown. Per the germline V gene, CDR1 is GTSNPN and CDR2 is SVGIG (reference sequence). The CDR3 loop spans 15 amino acids. J was trimmed by 4 bases and V by 5 bases; bases with no gene match: 11. The sequence derives from an adult with an advanced solid tumor such as melanoma, head and neck, liver or kidney cancer. Sequences were derived from CD4+ or CD8+ T cells sorted from blood, sampled in a trial of the OX40 agonist ivuxolimab. The chain links TRBV30 to TRBJ1-5, with 7 nucleotides matching TRBD1. CDR3 sequence (DNA): TGTGCCTGGCGCCCTCGGGGGGACAGAAATCAGCCCCAGCATTTT. Protein: CAWRPRGDRNQPQHF.